This TCR beta chain was observed in a study of blood T cell repertoires in COVID-19. Study in general: Samples taken during acute and convalescent COVID-19 were collected in the United States, Italy and Spain. T cells, B-cell-depleted T cells, or PBMCs provided the cDNA or gDNA that served as material.

Seattle's enrolled individuals joined amid active infection and were then monitored longitudinally. Repertoires were generated with immunoSEQ multiplex PCR, while TCRdb's copy carries only in-frame clones and drops some. This table has over 100,000 clones, roughly 91% appearing once. The CDR3 has 13 residues. Trimming stripped 8 bases from V and 7 bases from J, with 14 bases between. Germline V gives CDR1 MNHNY, CDR2 SVGAGI (reference sequence). The chain recombines TRBV6-6 with TRBJ1-4; D not resolved. Sequenced material: peripheral blood. The clonotype originates from a man between 60 and 75 years old with COVID-19, enrolled during active disease. CDR3 DNA: TGTGCCAGCGACCGGCGAGGAGGTGAAAAACTGTTTTTT. Translation gives CASDRRGGEKLFF.